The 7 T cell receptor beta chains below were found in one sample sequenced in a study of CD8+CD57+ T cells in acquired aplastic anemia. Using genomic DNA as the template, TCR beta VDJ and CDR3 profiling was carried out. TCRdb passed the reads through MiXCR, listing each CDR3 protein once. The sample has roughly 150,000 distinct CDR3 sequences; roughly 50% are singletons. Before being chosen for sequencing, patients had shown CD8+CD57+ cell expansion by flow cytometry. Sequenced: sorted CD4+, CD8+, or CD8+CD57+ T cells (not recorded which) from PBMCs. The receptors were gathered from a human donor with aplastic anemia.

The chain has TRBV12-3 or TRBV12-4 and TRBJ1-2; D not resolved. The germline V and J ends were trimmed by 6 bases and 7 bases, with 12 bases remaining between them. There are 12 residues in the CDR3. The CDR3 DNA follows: TGTGCCAGCAGAACCCAAAGGTCTGGCTACACCTTC. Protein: CASRTQRSGYTF.

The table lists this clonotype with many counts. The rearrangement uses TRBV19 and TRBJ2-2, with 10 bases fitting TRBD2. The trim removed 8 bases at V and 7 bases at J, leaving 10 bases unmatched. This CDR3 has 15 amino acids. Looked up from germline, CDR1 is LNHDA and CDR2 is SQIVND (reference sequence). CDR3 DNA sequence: TGTGCCAGTCAAGGCCTAGCGGGAGTTGGCGGGGAGCTGTTTTTT. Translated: CASQGLAGVGGELFF. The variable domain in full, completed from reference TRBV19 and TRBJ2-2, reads DGGITQSPKYLFRKEGQNVTLSCEQNLNHDAMYWYRQDPGQGLRLIYYSQIVNDFQKGDIAEGYSVSREKKESFPLTVTSAQKNPTAFYLCASQGLAGVGGELFFGEGSRLTVL.

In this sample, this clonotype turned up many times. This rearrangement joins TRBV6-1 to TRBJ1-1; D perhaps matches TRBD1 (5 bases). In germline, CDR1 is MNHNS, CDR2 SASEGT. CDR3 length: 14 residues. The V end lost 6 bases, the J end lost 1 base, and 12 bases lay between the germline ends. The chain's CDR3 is CASSLRTKNTEAFF. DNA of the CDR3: TGTGCCAGCAGCCTACGGACAAAGAACACTGAAGCTTTCTTT.

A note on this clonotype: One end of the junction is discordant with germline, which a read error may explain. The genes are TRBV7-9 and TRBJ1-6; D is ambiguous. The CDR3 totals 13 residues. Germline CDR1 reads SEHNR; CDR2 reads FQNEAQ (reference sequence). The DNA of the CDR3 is TGCGCCAGCAGCCACGGGGAGGATTCACCCCTCCACTTT. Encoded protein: CASSHGEDSPLHF.

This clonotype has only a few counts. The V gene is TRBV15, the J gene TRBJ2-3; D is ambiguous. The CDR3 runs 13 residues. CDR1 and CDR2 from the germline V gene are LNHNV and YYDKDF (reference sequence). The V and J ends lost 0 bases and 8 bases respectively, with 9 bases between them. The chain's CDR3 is CATSRDTLATQYF. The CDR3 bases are TGTGCCACCAGCAGAGATACGTTAGCTACGCAGTATTTT.

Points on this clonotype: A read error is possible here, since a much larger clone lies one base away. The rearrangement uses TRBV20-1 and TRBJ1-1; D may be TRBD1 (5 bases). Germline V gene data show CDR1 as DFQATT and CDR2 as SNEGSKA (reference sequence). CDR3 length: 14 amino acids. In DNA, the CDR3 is TGCACTGCTAGAGATGGAGGGGCTATGACTGAAGCTTTCTTT. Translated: CTARDGGAMTEAFF.

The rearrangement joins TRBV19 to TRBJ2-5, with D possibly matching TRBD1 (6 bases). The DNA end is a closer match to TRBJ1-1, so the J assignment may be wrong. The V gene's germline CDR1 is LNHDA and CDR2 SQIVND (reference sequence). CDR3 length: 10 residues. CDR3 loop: CASRDSEAFF. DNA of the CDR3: TGTGCCAGTAGGGACAGCGAAGCTTTCTTT.